The 29 T cell receptor beta chains listed next were all sequenced from one sample in a study of cytomegalovirus exposure and HLA in healthy donors. 13 Jbeta primers and 60 Vbeta primers were used for the PCR. TCRdb keeps only in-frame clones here, not all; method: immunoSEQ multiplex PCR. The sample contains over 150,000 clones, roughly nine tenths of which appear only once. The specimen was PBMCs. These receptors came from a woman aged 25 to 45 in good health and CMV-seronegative.

V usage is TRBV7-9 and J usage is TRBJ2-6; tentatively, D is TRBD1 (6 bases). Germline V CDR1 and CDR2: SEHNR, FQNEAQ (reference sequence). V was shortened by 5 bases and J by 3 bases, with 11 bases between the two germline ends. The length of the CDR3 is 15 residues. CDR3 sequence: CASSAQGYGANVLTF. DNA of the CDR3: TGTGCCAGCAGCGCCCAGGGGTATGGGGCCAACGTCCTGACTTTC.

Concerning this clone: This CDR3 is missing its conserved last phenylalanine or tryptophan, likely due to a read error. No DNA is shown, since the ends of the CDR3 on it are uncertain; the CDR3 is the one TCRdb lists. The J gene is TRBJ1-1, the V gene TRBV4-2; the table's D call, TRBD1, was not checked against the DNA. The CDR3 numbers 12 amino acids, ends counted. CDR1 is LGHNA, CDR2 YNFKEQ, per germline. The CDR3 reads CASSQGTGELFV.

This chain joins TRBV10-2 and TRBJ1-4; D gene ambiguous. The V end lost 6 bases, the J end lost 3 bases, and 11 bases lay between the germline ends. This CDR3 region has 14 residues. In germline, CDR1 is WSHSY, CDR2 SAAADI. The CDR3 here is CASSQAPANEKLFF. The CDR3 region has the DNA TGCGCCAGCAGCCAGGCTCCGGCTAATGAAAAACTGTTTTTT.

The chain is built from TRBV30 and TRBJ1-5; perhaps TRBD1 as D (6 bases). Trimming shortened V by 0 bases and J by 6 bases, and 12 bases separated the two germline ends. Germline CDR1 GTSNPN, CDR2 SVGIG (reference sequence). There are 14 residues in the CDR3. The CDR3 DNA is TGTGCCTGGAGTGTAGGGGGGGGCGGTCAGCCCCAGCATTTT. It encodes CAWSVGGGGQPQHF.

The chain has TRBV28 and TRBJ2-4; 9 bases map to TRBD1. The CDR3 sequence is 16 residues long. V was clipped by 6 bases and J by 3 bases; unmatched bases: 9. The germline CDR1 and CDR2 sequences are MDHEN and SYDVKM. CDR3 coding DNA: TGTGCCAGCAGCCTACCGGGACAGGGAGTCAAAAACATTCAGTACTTC. This codes for CASSLPGQGVKNIQYF. Supplemented by reference TRBV28 and TRBJ2-4, the full variable domain reads DVKVTQSSRYLVKRTGEKVFLECVQDMDHENMFWYRQDPGLGLRLIYFSYDVKMKEKGDIPEGYSVSREKKERFSLILESASTNQTSMYLCASSLPGQGVKNIQYFGAGTRLSVL.

The rearrangement links TRBV28 to TRBJ2-3; TRBD2 matches at 7 bases. The germline V gene encodes CDR1 MDHEN and CDR2 SYDVKM. This CDR3 contains 13 residues. Unmatched junction bases numbered 3, after V lost 9 bases and J lost 0 bases. The CDR3 nucleotides read TGTGCCAGTCAGCGGGATAGCACAGATACGCAGTATTTT. The encoded protein is CASQRDSTDTQYF.

The chain combines TRBV29-1 with TRBJ2-1; 7 positions agree with TRBD2. There are 15 residues in the CDR3. The ends lost 6 bases at V and 3 bases at J; junction bases unmatched: 11. Germline CDR1 reads SQVTM; CDR2 reads ANQGSEA. CDR3 in amino acids: CSVRPHAGDYNEQFF. CDR3 nucleotide sequence: TGCAGCGTCCGCCCCCACGCGGGGGACTACAATGAGCAGTTCTTC.

The CDR3 loop reads CASSQTAGTSGRRGDDEQYF. The CDR3 DNA reads TGCGCCAGCAGCCAAACCGCCGGGACTAGCGGGAGGCGGGGAGACGACGAGCAGTACTTC. The chain carries TRBV4-1 and TRBJ2-7; 15 bases align to TRBD2. The trim removed 2 bases at V and 5 bases at J, leaving 16 bases unmatched. The length of the CDR3 is 20 residues. Germline-derived CDR1 and CDR2 are MGHRA and YSYEKL.

The CDR3 bases are TGTGCCAGCAGCTTCGGAGGAACTGAAGCTTTCTTT. The encoded protein is CASSFGGTEAFF. This chain joins TRBV5-6 and TRBJ1-1; no reliable D call. The CDR3 totals 12 residues. Germline loops: CDR1 SGHDT, CDR2 YYEEEE. V lost 2 bases and J lost 5, with 7 bases in between.

The chain couples TRBV7-8 to TRBJ2-7, with TRBD1 as a possible D gene (6 bases). Germline CDR1 is SGHVS and CDR2 is FQNEAQ. This CDR3 spans 16 amino acids. V was shortened by 3 bases and J by 6 bases, with 21 bases between the two germline ends. In nucleotides, the CDR3 is TGTGCCAGCAGCTTCCACAGGGAAGGGGTCCTACGCGAGCAGTACTTC. Protein sequence: CASSFHREGVLREQYF.

The chain uses TRBV7-8 and TRBJ2-5; TRBD1 aligns across 7 bases. The length of the CDR3 is 18 residues. With 4 bases clipped from V and 5 bases from J, the junction kept 19 bases outside the gene matches. Per the germline V gene, CDR1 is SGHVS and CDR2 is FQNEAQ. In DNA, the CDR3 is TGTGCCAGCAGCTCTATGTACAGAGGGGGCCCCGGTGGGGAGACCCAGTACTTC. Translation: CASSSMYRGGPGGETQYF.

This chain joins TRBV18 and TRBJ1-2; D might be TRBD1 (5 bases). V was trimmed by 9 bases and J by 2 bases, leaving 13 bases between them. Germline lookup yields CDR1 KGHSH and CDR2 LQKENI. The CDR3 consists of 13 residues. Here the CDR3 reads CASVKGSNYGYTF. DNA for the CDR3: TGTGCCAGTGTTAAGGGGTCAAACTATGGCTACACCTTC.

J is TRBJ2-3 and V is TRBV15; TRBD1 agrees at 7 bases. CDR1 LNHNV and CDR2 YYDKDF come from the germline V gene (reference sequence). V gave up 5 bases and J gave up 1 base; unmatched junction bases: 3. This CDR3 has 14 residues. In DNA, the CDR3 is TGTGCCACCAGCCCTGACAGGGGCACAGATACGCAGTATTTT. Translation gives CATSPDRGTDTQYF. The full variable domain, its missing parts supplied by reference TRBV15 and TRBJ2-3, is DAMVIQNPRYQVTQFGKPVTLSCSQTLNHNVMYWYQQKSSQAPKLLFHYYDKDFNNEADTPDNFQSRRPNTSFCFLDIRSPGLGDTAMYLCATSPDRGTDTQYFGPGTRLTVL.

The CDR3 bases are TGCGCCAGCAGCTCGGGGGGTATGGGCTCAGCCTACGAGCAGTACTTC. This translates into CASSSGGMGSAYEQYF. The V gene is TRBV5-1, the J gene TRBJ2-7; 7 bases fit TRBD2. Germline CDR1 SGHRS, CDR2 YFSETQ. The CDR3 extends over 16 amino acids. V lost 3 bases, J lost 2 bases, and 11 bases stayed unmatched.

The J gene is TRBJ1-3, the V gene TRBV15; tentatively, D is TRBD1 (6 bases). With 1 base removed from V and 0 bases from J, the gap between germline ends came to 7 bases. The CDR3 sequence is 15 residues long. CDR1 is LNHNV, CDR2 YYDKDF, per germline (reference sequence). The DNA of the CDR3 is TGTGCCACCAGCAGAGGGACAGACTCTGGAAACACCATATATTTT. It translates to CATSRGTDSGNTIYF.

The V gene is TRBV7-2, the J gene TRBJ2-7; D may be TRBD2 (6 bases). The germline V and J ends were trimmed by 5 bases and 0 bases, with 14 bases remaining between them. Germline CDR1 is SGHTA and CDR2 is FQGNSA. The CDR3 contains 15 residues. The CDR3 coding sequence is TGTGCCAGCAGCCGGCCGGGGGTCCTCTCCTACGAGCAGTACTTC. Protein: CASSRPGVLSYEQYF. Together with reference TRBV7-2 and TRBJ2-7, the CDR3 gives the full variable domain: GAGVSQSPSNKVTEKGKDVELRCDPISGHTALYWYRQSLGQGLEFLIYFQGNSAPDKSGLPSDRFSAERTGGSVSTLTIQRTQQEDSAVYLCASSRPGVLSYEQYFGPGTRLTVT.

This chain joins TRBV27 and TRBJ2-5; TRBD2 matches at 11 bases. The J call may be incorrect, as the DNA end agrees better with TRBJ2-7. Germline lookup yields CDR1 MNHEY and CDR2 SMNVEV (reference sequence). This CDR3 region has 15 residues. Here the CDR3 DNA reads TGTGCCATTGACCCCGGACTAGCGGGCTCCTACGAGCAGTACTTC. It is translated as CAIDPGLAGSYEQYF.

The rearrangement links TRBV27 to TRBJ2-1; 7 nucleotides line up with TRBD2. Germline values: CDR1 MNHEY, CDR2 SMNVEV (reference sequence). The CDR3 length is 14 residues. J was trimmed by 7 bases and V by 6 bases; bases with no gene match: 9. The CDR3 bases are TGTGCCAGCAGCTCACGCCTGCGGGGGAATGAGCAGTTCTTC. The encoded protein is CASSSRLRGNEQFF.

The V call is TRBV30, the J call TRBJ1-6, with D uncertain. Germline lookup yields CDR1 GTSNPN and CDR2 SVGIG (reference sequence). The CDR3 extends over 14 amino acids. V was cut by 0 bases and J by 7 bases, with 10 bases left in between. The DNA for the CDR3 is TGTGCCTGGAGTGTTTTGACGGGGAATTCACCCCTCCACTTT. This codes for CAWSVLTGNSPLHF.

This clone was seen just once. This chain joins TRBV19 and TRBJ2-5; 13 nucleotides line up with TRBD2. This CDR3 region has 17 residues. CDR1 and CDR2 from the germline V gene are LNHDA and SQIVND (reference sequence). V dropped 5 bases and J dropped 5; count of bases not matched to a gene: 11. CDR3 bases: TGTGCCAGTAGTCCCAAAAGGACTAGCGGGAGTCCGGAGACCCAGTACTTC. It is translated as CASSPKRTSGSPETQYF.

The chain is built from TRBV29-1 and TRBJ1-3; perhaps TRBD1 as D (5 bases). Looked up from germline, CDR1 is SQVTM and CDR2 is ANQGSEA. Trimming left V 4 bases short and J 4 bases short, with 14 bases between. The CDR3 has 14 residues. CDR3 nucleotides: TGCAGCGTTGGTATCCCGGGACTCGGAAACACCATATATTTT. This translates into CSVGIPGLGNTIYF.

This clone was seen only once. The chain is built from TRBV10-2 and TRBJ1-2; 7 bases are shared with TRBD1. The CDR3 spans 16 residues. V lost 8 bases and J lost 0; bases outside the gene matches: 12. Per the germline V gene, CDR1 is WSHSY and CDR2 is SAAADI. CDR3 nucleotide sequence: TGCGCCAGCGGCGATTCACACAGGGGACCTAACTATGGCTACACCTTC. It is translated as CASGDSHRGPNYGYTF.

This chain uses TRBV6-5 with TRBJ1-1; the D gene is possibly TRBD1 (5 bases). Germline V gives CDR1 MNHEY, CDR2 SVGAGI. V dropped 6 bases and J dropped 5 bases, with 10 bases sitting between them. CDR3 size: 12 residues. CDR3: CASSTGLTEAFF. CDR3 DNA sequence: TGTGCCAGCAGCACGGGACTGACTGAAGCTTTCTTT.

The chain couples TRBV18 to TRBJ2-7, with 9 bases aligning to TRBD2. Trimming removed 2 bases from V and 6 bases from J; junction bases left unmatched: 17. Germline V lookup: CDR1 KGHSH, CDR2 LQKENI. This CDR3 is built from 18 residues. CDR3 nucleotides: TGTGCCAGCTCACCAGTGGGATCTAAGCGGGGGGCCCTGGCCGAGCAGTACTTC. This translates into CASSPVGSKRGALAEQYF.

The rearrangement links TRBV19 to TRBJ2-1, with 7 bases that match TRBD1. This CDR3 has 15 amino acids. V lost 1 base to trimming and J lost 2 bases; unmatched junction nucleotides: 2. Germline CDR1 LNHDA, CDR2 SQIVND (reference sequence). CDR3 DNA sequence: TGTGCCAGTAGTATAGGACAGGGAACCTACAATGAGCAGTTCTTC. Its protein is CASSIGQGTYNEQFF.

The V and J genes are TRBV27 and TRBJ2-3; TRBD1 might be the D (6 bases). The CDR3 extends over 13 amino acids. V shed 3 bases and J shed 4 bases, with 8 bases lying between them. Germline assignment: CDR1 MNHEY and CDR2 SMNVEV (reference sequence). The CDR3 DNA reads TGTGCCAGCAGTTTTGGGGGCGCAGATACGCAGTATTTT. Translated, it gives CASSFGGADTQYF.

This chain connects TRBV5-1 to TRBJ2-6; possible D gene TRBD1, 6 bases. V was clipped by 1 base and J by 3 bases, with 14 bases between them. The germline V gene has CDR1 SGHRS and CDR2 YFSETQ. The CDR3 is 17 residues long. The CDR3 bases are TGCGCCAGCAGCTTGCAAACAGGGCGAAATGGGGCCAACGTCCTGACTTTC. Protein: CASSLQTGRNGANVLTF. Filled out from reference TRBV5-1 and TRBJ2-6, the complete variable domain reads KAGVTQTPRYLIKTRGQQVTLSCSPISGHRSVSWYQQTPGQGLQFLFEYFSETQRNKGNFPGRFSGRQFSNSRSEMNVSTLELGDSALYLCASSLQTGRNGANVLTFGAGSRLTVL.

The V call is TRBV5-6, the J call TRBJ1-3; D call uncertain. The CDR3 is 16 amino acids. V lost 0 bases, J lost 0 bases, and 10 bases lay in between. The germline CDR1 and CDR2 sequences are SGHDT and YYEEEE. The CDR3 is CASSLDSTISGNTIYF. CDR3 bases: TGTGCCAGCAGCTTGGACAGTACGATCTCTGGAAACACCATATATTTT.

The V call is TRBV5-1, the J call TRBJ2-5; 8 nucleotides match TRBD2. There are 15 residues in the CDR3. The trim removed 0 bases at V and 5 bases at J, leaving 6 bases unmatched. Germline V gene lookup returns CDR1 SGHRS and CDR2 YFSETQ. This CDR3 reads CASSLGRGGPETQYF. DNA of the CDR3: TGCGCCAGCAGCTTGGGCCGGGGGGGCCCCGAGACCCAGTACTTC.